This TCR beta chain originates from a study of blood T cell repertoires in COVID-19. Using immunoSEQ multiplex PCR, the repertoire was profiled, and TCRdb retains in-frame clones only, with some absent. The sample contains approximately 250,000 clones, roughly 85% of which appear only once. This clone was seen a few times. Trimming left V 7 bases short and J 6 bases short, with 13 bases between. This CDR3 has 13 residues. J is TRBJ1-5 and V is TRBV12-3 or TRBV12-4; a possible D gene is TRBD1 (6 bases). The sample comprised peripheral blood. The source is a man aged 50 to 59 with COVID-19, enrolled during active disease. As DNA, the CDR3 is TGTGCCAGCATATCGGGGGGCGGTCAGCCCCAGCATTTT. It is translated as CASISGGGQPQHF.